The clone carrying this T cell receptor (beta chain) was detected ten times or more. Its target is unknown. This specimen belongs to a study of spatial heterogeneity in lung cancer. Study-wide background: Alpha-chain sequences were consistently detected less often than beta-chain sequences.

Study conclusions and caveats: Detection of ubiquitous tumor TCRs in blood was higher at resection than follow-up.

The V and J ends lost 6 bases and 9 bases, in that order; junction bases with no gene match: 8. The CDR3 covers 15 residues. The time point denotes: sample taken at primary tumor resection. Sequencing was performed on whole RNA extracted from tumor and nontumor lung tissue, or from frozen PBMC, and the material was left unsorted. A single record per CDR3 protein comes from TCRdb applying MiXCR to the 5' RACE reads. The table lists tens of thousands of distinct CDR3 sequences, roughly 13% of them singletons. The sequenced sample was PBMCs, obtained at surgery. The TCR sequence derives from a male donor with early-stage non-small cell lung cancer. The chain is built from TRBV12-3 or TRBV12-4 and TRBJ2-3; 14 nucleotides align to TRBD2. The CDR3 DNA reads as TGTGCCAGCAGACCAGGGACTAGCGGGGGAGGAACGCAGTATTTT. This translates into CASRPGTSGGGTQYF.